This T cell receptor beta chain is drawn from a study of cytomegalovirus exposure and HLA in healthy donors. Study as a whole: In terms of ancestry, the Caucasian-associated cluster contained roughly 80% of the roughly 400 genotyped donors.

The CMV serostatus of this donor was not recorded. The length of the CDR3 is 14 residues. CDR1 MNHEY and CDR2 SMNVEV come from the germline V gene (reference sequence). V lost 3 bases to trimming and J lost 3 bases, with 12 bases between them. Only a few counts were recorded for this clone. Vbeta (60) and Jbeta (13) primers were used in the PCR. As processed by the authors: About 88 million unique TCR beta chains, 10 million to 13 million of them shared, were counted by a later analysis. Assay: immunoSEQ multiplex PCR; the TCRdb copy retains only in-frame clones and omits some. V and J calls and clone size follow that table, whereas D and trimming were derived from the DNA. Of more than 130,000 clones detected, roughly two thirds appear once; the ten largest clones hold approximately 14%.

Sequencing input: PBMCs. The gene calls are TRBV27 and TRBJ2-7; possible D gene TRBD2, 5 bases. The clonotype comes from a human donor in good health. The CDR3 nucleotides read TGTGCCAGCAGTTTGGTCGTGGGAGACTACGAGCAGTACTTC. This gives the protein CASSLVVGDYEQYF.